Sequencing of this T cell receptor beta chain was carried out in a study of metastatic and nonmetastatic thyroid tumors. Study-wide background: Repertoire data that came from the blood and tumor or nodule tissue of malignant and benign thyroid patients were compared.

There were no patients who had received any treatment before thyroid surgery. TCRdb recomputed clones from the PCR reads via MiXCR. The repertoire consists of tens of thousands of clones, with approximately 15% occurring once and the leading ten covering 5% to 8%. This clone showed up many times. Other nucleotide sequences from this sample produce the same CDR3. CDR1 and CDR2 (germline): SGHRS, YFSETQ. This CDR3 region has 15 residues. Trimming left V 1 base short and J 11 bases short, with 18 bases between. Sequences were obtained from blood. The chain is built from TRBV5-1 and TRBJ2-2; D is perhaps TRBD2 (5 bases). The origin of this receptor is a male donor with papillary thyroid cancer or a benign thyroid nodule (not recorded which). Some clones in this sample may be carry-over from other donors' samples. In DNA, the CDR3 is TGCGCCAGCAGCTTGCGGTCGGCCGGAGGCGGAGAGCTGTTTTTT. It encodes CASSLRSAGGGELFF.